The rows below give T cell receptor beta chains drawn from one sample of a study of pediatric ulcerative colitis. TCRdb's copy holds only in-frame clones and misses some; the assay was immunoSEQ multiplex PCR. The repertoire holds about 64,000 clones, with roughly nine tenths as singletons. The specimen was blood. All receptors derive from a boy aged 5 to 17 with severe ulcerative colitis. Each CDR3 is given with its conserved first and last residue. The D gene is left open where the match is weak.

V gene	J gene	CDR3 length	D gene	CDR3 protein	CDR3 DNA
TRBV7-2	TRBJ2-7	14	TRBD2	CASSLLAGGYEQYF	TGTGCCAGCAGCTTACTAGCGGGAGGGTACGAGCAGTACTTC
TRBV12-2	TRBJ1-5	22	-	CASRHNDKLVHRESPSNQPQHF	TGTGCAAGTCGCCACAACGATAAATTGGTCCACAGGGAAAGCCCTAGCAATCAGCCCCAGCATTTT
TRBV13	TRBJ2-5	14	TRBD2	CASSLGAGVETQYF	TGTGCCAGCAGCTTAGGCGCGGGAGTAGAGACCCAGTACTTC
TRBV12-5	TRBJ2-7	17	-	CASGLVILQGRTYEQYF	TGTGCTAGTGGTTTGGTAATACTTCAGGGGCGCACCTACGAGCAGTACTTC
TRBV6-5	TRBJ1-2	13	TRBD1	CASSFRQGYGYTF	TGTGCCAGCAGTTTTCGACAGGGCTATGGCTACACCTTC
TRBV14	TRBJ1-2	13	-	CASSQGRDYGYTF	TGTGCCAGCAGCCAAGGCAGGGACTATGGCTACACCTTC
TRBV5-6	TRBJ2-7	17	TRBD2	CASSHSLPGLAAYEQYF	TGTGCCAGCAGCCACTCCCTACCGGGACTAGCAGCCTACGAGCAGTACTTC
TRBV4-3	TRBJ2-7	14	-	CASSQDRQVRIPYF	TGCGCCAGCAGCCAAGATCGACAAGTCAGGATACCGTACTTC
TRBV6-1	TRBJ2-7	13	-	CASSELRGYEQYF	TGTGCCAGCAGTGAACTCAGGGGCTACGAGCAGTACTTC
TRBV2	TRBJ1-5	16	-	CASRQTDPTGNQPQHF	TGTGCCAGCAGACAAACGGACCCGACGGGCAATCAGCCCCAGCATTTT
TRBV30	TRBJ2-3	15	TRBD2	CAWSESGSGSDTQYF	TGTGCCTGGAGCGAGAGCGGGAGTGGTTCAGATACGCAGTATTTT
TRBV9	TRBJ2-7	12	-	CASSSTGYEQYF	TGTGCCAGCAGCTCAACAGGGTACGAGCAGTACTTC
TRBV7-9	TRBJ2-5	16	TRBD2	CASNRASGGKQETQYF	TGTGCCAGCAATCGGGCTAGCGGGGGGAAACAAGAGACCCAGTACTTC
TRBV30	TRBJ2-1	16	TRBD2	CAWSVGSSGRSDEQFF	TGTGCCTGGAGTGTAGGATCCAGCGGGAGGTCCGATGAGCAGTTCTTC
TRBV27	TRBJ2-1	12	TRBD2	CASSPIAGPPFF	TGTGCCAGCAGTCCTATAGCGGGACCTCCATTCTTC
TRBV19	TRBJ2-7	16	-	CASSKNGGDLSYEQYF	TGTGCCAGTAGTAAGAACGGCGGGGATCTCTCCTACGAGCAGTACTTC
TRBV11-2	TRBJ2-2	13	TRBD2	CASRSGGTGELFF	TGTGCCAGCAGGAGCGGGGGCACCGGGGAGCTGTTTTTT
TRBV9	TRBJ2-1	16	TRBD2	CASSPRTSAVRDEQFF	TGTGCCAGCAGCCCCAGGACTAGCGCGGTTCGGGATGAGCAGTTCTTC
TRBV6-5	TRBJ1-3	13	-	CASMRDFGNTIYF	TGTGCCAGCATGCGCGACTTTGGAAACACCATATATTTT
TRBV12-5	TRBJ1-2	13	TRBD1	CASGSGTEHGYTF	TGTGCTAGTGGTTCCGGGACAGAACATGGCTACACCTTC
TRBV29-1	TRBJ2-7	14	-	CSVTPGTGSYEQYF	TGCAGCGTTACCCCAGGGACGGGCTCCTACGAGCAGTACTTC
TRBV29-1	TRBJ1-2	16	TRBD1	CSVGGADRAKNYGYTF	TGCAGCGTTGGTGGAGCGGACAGGGCGAAGAACTATGGCTACACCTTC
TRBV19	TRBJ1-4	15	TRBD1	CASRVQGDRDEKLFF	TGTGCCAGTAGAGTCCAGGGGGACAGGGACGAAAAACTGTTTTTT
TRBV30	TRBJ2-2	13	TRBD1	CAWTPQGAGELFF	TGTGCCTGGACTCCGCAGGGGGCCGGGGAGCTGTTTTTT
TRBV30	TRBJ2-7	12	-	CAWSPGLDEQYF	TGTGCCTGGAGTCCCGGGTTGGACGAGCAGTACTTC
TRBV9	TRBJ1-2	13	-	CASGDPTNYGYTF	TGTGCCAGCGGAGACCCCACTAACTATGGCTACACCTTC
TRBV4-1	TRBJ2-2	15	TRBD2	CASSQPPAGNGELFF	TGCGCCAGCAGCCAACCACCAGCGGGGAACGGGGAGCTGTTTTTT
TRBV7-2	TRBJ2-5	18	TRBD2	CASSLAPKGLAGLETQYF	TGTGCCAGCAGCTTAGCCCCCAAGGGACTAGCGGGTTTAGAGACCCAGTACTTC